The 14 T cell receptor beta chains listed next were all sequenced from one sample in a study of T cell repertoires in cytomegalovirus infection. TCRdb used MiXCR to reprocess the reads, holding one entry per CDR3 protein. Among under 850,000 distinct CDR3 sequences listed, less than 40% were seen once. The sample taken for sequencing was PBMCs. The receptors were sampled from a human donor in good health (CMV status not recorded). Some clones in this sample may be carry-over from other donors' samples.

In regard to this clonotype: The junction departs from germline at one end; a sequencing error may be responsible. The V call is TRBV27, the J call TRBJ2-3, with D maybe TRBD2 (5 bases). Per germline, CDR1 MNHEY and CDR2 SMNVEV (reference sequence). There are 13 residues in the CDR3. The CDR3: CTSSFDYTDTQYF. The CDR3 DNA is TGTACCAGCAGTTTCGACTACACAGATACGCAGTATTTT.

This clonotype was seen a handful of times. The chain recombines TRBV27 with TRBJ2-7; the match to TRBD1 covers 8 bases. Looked up from germline, CDR1 is MNHEY and CDR2 is SMNVEV (reference sequence). This CDR3 has 16 amino acids. V lost 5 bases, J lost 2 bases, and 11 bases stayed unmatched. The CDR3 sequence: CASSPSLGQATYEQYF. In DNA form, the CDR3 reads TGTGCCAGCAGTCCAAGTTTGGGACAGGCCACCTACGAGCAGTACTTC.

The V gene is TRBV6-5, the J gene TRBJ2-3; D is perhaps TRBD1 or TRBD2 (5 bases each). V was clipped by 9 bases and J by 1 base, with 17 bases between them. Germline V gene data show CDR1 as MNHEY and CDR2 as SVGAGI. This CDR3 spans 15 amino acids. CDR3 protein: CASSRGGSGTDTQYF. The CDR3, as DNA: TGTGCCAGTTCCCGTGGGGGAAGCGGCACAGATACGCAGTATTTT.

This clonotype occurred once. The CDR3 DNA follows: TGTGCCAGCCGCTCTCAAGTGGCGGGGGGGACCCAGTACTTC. It codes for CASRSQVAGGTQYF. The chain joins TRBV11-2 to TRBJ2-5; the match to TRBD2 covers 8 bases. From germline, CDR1 is SGHAT and CDR2 FQNNGV. The CDR3 contains 14 residues. Losses at the gene ends were 8 bases for V and 7 bases for J; bases not matched to a gene: 12.

The J gene is TRBJ1-5, the V gene TRBV20-1; TRBD1 aligns across 7 bases. Losses at the gene ends were 0 bases for V and 5 bases for J; bases not matched to a gene: 10. Per the germline V gene, CDR1 is DFQATT and CDR2 is SNEGSKA (reference sequence). The CDR3 covers 16 residues. The CDR3 reads CSARDQGGLWDQPQHF. The CDR3 region has the DNA TGCAGTGCTAGAGATCAAGGGGGCTTGTGGGATCAGCCCCAGCATTTT.

V usage is TRBV19 and J usage is TRBJ2-1; 8 bases are shared with TRBD2. Trimming cost V 6 bases and J 2 bases; bases outside gene matches: 6. The CDR3 has 15 residues. Germline CDR1 LNHDA, CDR2 SQIVND (reference sequence). CDR3 protein: CASSLSGVTYNEQFF. CDR3 nucleotide sequence: TGTGCCAGTAGCCTTAGCGGGGTAACCTACAATGAGCAGTTCTTC.

This clonotype came up a few times. This chain connects TRBV28 to TRBJ2-1; the match to TRBD1 covers 12 bases. Germline CDR1 reads MDHEN; CDR2 reads SYDVKM. The CDR3 extends over 15 amino acids. V shed 3 bases, J shed 5 bases, and the junction held 2 bases outside the gene matches. The CDR3 coding sequence is TGTGCCAGCAGTTTCCGGGACAGGGGGCACAATGAGCAGTTCTTC. Translated, it gives CASSFRDRGHNEQFF.

The chain carries TRBV29-1 and TRBJ1-5; perhaps TRBD1 as D (5 bases). Trimming left V 4 bases short and J 2 bases short, with 9 bases between. Germline V gene lookup returns CDR1 SQVTM and CDR2 ANQGSEA. The CDR3 runs 13 residues. In nucleotides, the CDR3 is TGCAGCGTTGGAGGGGTGGGCAATCAGCCCCAGCATTTT. The encoded protein is CSVGGVGNQPQHF. Based on the CDR3 plus reference TRBV29-1 and TRBJ1-5, the full variable domain is SAVISQKPSRDICQRGTSLTIQCQVDSQVTMMFWYRQQPGQSLTLIATANQGSEATYESGFVIDKFPISRPNLTFSTLTVSNMSPEDSSIYLCSVGGVGNQPQHFGDGTRLSIL.

This clonotype was counted between two and nine times. The rearrangement links TRBV6-6 to TRBJ2-5, with TRBD2 matching over 14 bases. CDR3 size: 20 residues. Germline V gene sequence: CDR1 MNHNY, CDR2 SVGAGI (reference sequence). V shed 6 bases, J shed 0 bases, and the junction held 15 bases outside the gene matches. The DNA of the CDR3 is TGTGCCAGCAGCCGCGGGACTAGCGGGAGTGGGGCTATCTACCAAGAGACCCAGTACTTC. This sequence encodes CASSRGTSGSGAIYQETQYF.

This chain connects TRBV29-1 to TRBJ1-2; 10 positions match TRBD1. The CDR3 runs to 15 residues. The V gene end was trimmed by 4 bases and the J gene end by 5 bases; junction bases not matched to a gene: 10. The germline V gene has CDR1 SQVTM and CDR2 ANQGSEA. The CDR3 nucleotides are TGCAGCGTTGCCACCGGGACAGGGGACGAATATGGCTACACCTTC. Amino acids: CSVATGTGDEYGYTF.

Note on this clonotype: One end of the junction does not line up with germline, which may come from a read error. The V gene is TRBV6-5, the J gene TRBJ2-7, with unresolved D. From germline, CDR1 is MNHEY and CDR2 SVGAGI. This CDR3 has 11 residues. CDR3 residues: CSSFVHYEQYF. DNA of the CDR3: TGTTCCAGCTTTGTCCACTACGAGCAGTACTTC.

The chain carries TRBV27 and TRBJ2-2; perhaps TRBD2 as D (6 bases). The CDR3 is 16 amino acids. In germline, CDR1 is MNHEY, CDR2 SMNVEV (reference sequence). Trimming pared 5 bases from V and 5 bases from J, leaving 18 bases between. CDR3 in DNA: TGTGCCAGCAGTCGTGTTACCGGGGGAAGTACCGGGGAGCTGTTTTTT. It specifies CASSRVTGGSTGELFF.

This clonotype was detected only a few times. The J gene is TRBJ1-1, the V gene TRBV7-9; D not resolved. CDR1 is SEHNR, CDR2 FQNEAQ, per germline (reference sequence). CDR3 length: 13 amino acids. The V gene lost 4 bases and the J gene lost 5 bases, with 11 bases spanning the gap. CDR3 in amino acids: CASSSVFGTEAFF. DNA for the CDR3: TGTGCCAGCAGCTCGGTCTTTGGGACTGAAGCTTTCTTT.

This clonotype was detected a few times. This chain uses TRBV6-5 with TRBJ2-7, with D unresolved. In germline, CDR1 is MNHEY, CDR2 SVGAGI. Deletions cut 2 bases from V and 9 bases from J, with 26 bases between. The CDR3 consists of 17 residues. CDR3 in amino acids: CASSYTTAPPQRSGQYF. DNA of the CDR3: TGTGCCAGCAGTTACACCACCGCCCCCCCCCAGCGCTCAGGGCAGTACTTC.